The rows below give T cell receptor beta chains drawn from one sample of a study of siplizumab effects on memory and regulatory T cells. TCRdb's copy holds only in-frame clones and misses some; the assay was immunoSEQ multiplex PCR. This sample carries some 100,000 clones, around nine tenths of them seen once, and the ten largest clones take around 13%. Sequenced material: non-Treg CD4+ T cells sorted from blood. The receptors were sampled from a human donor in good health. CDR3s leave out the opening cysteine and the closing phenylalanine or tryptophan.

cdr3_length,j_call,v_call,cdr3_aa
13,TRBJ2-7,TRBV28,ASSPPSSGTPEQY
13,TRBJ1-5,TRBV7-2,ASSLFTDSNQPQH
14,TRBJ1-2,TRBV13,ASKGRGEPPRYGYT
12,TRBJ2-1,TRBV2,ASVGLAGYNEQF
13,TRBJ2-2,TRBV7-3,ASTLGPTSTGELF
12,TRBJ2-3,TRBV19,ASSKTRLVDTQY
13,TRBJ2-3,TRBV30,AFQLGGRATDTQY
11,TRBJ1-2,TRBV6-5,ASSYSRGDGYT
13,TRBJ2-7,TRBV7-9,ASSPRDRGLNEQY
12,TRBJ1-2,TRBV5-5,ASSSGHTDYGYT
12,TRBJ2-7,TRBV10-2,ASSEDSETYEQY
10,TRBJ2-1,TRBV2,ASGQGFIEQF
12,TRBJ2-3,TRBV5-1,ASSLQGAPDTQY
17,TRBJ2-1,TRBV12-5,ASGGRGQGSGRPYNEQF
14,TRBJ1-2,TRBV6-6,ASSYSTGANNYGYT
11,TRBJ1-5,TRBV16,ASSLSDRQPQH
12,TRBJ2-3,TRBV7-2,ASSLVGSADTQY
12,TRBJ1-2,TRBV6-5,ASRALQRGYGYT
13,TRBJ2-1,TRBV6-6,ASSKTSGSHNEQF